Sequencing of this T cell receptor (beta chain) was carried out in a study of cytomegalovirus exposure and HLA in healthy donors. With V trimmed by 2 bases and J by 4 bases, 3 bases remained unmatched. This CDR3 contains 13 residues. Germline V gene sequence: CDR1 SGHRS, CDR2 YFSETQ. The PCR employed 60 Vbeta primers together with 13 Jbeta primers. The assay was immunoSEQ multiplex PCR, and TCRdb's table has in-frame clones only and misses some. The sample records around 140,000 clones, roughly 71% being singletons. This clonotype originated in a man younger than 45 in good health and CMV-seronegative. The chain recombines TRBV5-1 with TRBJ2-7; 7 positions agree with TRBD2. The sequenced material came from PBMCs. The CDR3: CASSLTSDYEQYF. The CDR3 nucleotides read TGCGCCAGCAGCTTAACTAGCGATTACGAGCAGTACTTC.